This T cell receptor beta chain was obtained from a study of shared clonotypes between healthy human individuals. CD45RO-negative cells were positively selected for CCR7, leaving out terminally differentiated effector memory CD45RA+ cells. TCRdb's copy holds only in-frame clones and misses some; the assay was immunoSEQ multiplex PCR. In the table there are around 1.9 million clones, about 92% of which are singletons. The V gene lost 4 bases and the J gene lost 2 bases, with 15 bases spanning the gap. The CDR3 is 15 amino acids. Germline V gives CDR1 MNHEY, CDR2 SMNVEV (reference sequence). This receptor was taken from a man aged 18 to 30 in good health. Some clones in this sample may be carry-over from other donors' samples. The rearrangement joins TRBV27 to TRBJ2-7; possible D gene TRBD1, 6 bases. Specimen: naive CD8+ T cells from PBMCs. DNA for the CDR3: TGTGCCAGCAGTTGGGGGTCGCAGGGGACCTACGAGCAGTACTTC. It specifies CASSWGSQGTYEQYF.